Detailed here is one T cell receptor beta chain. The antigen remains undetermined. The data were obtained in a study of identical twins. V lost 1 base, J lost 3 bases, and 5 bases stayed unmatched. Germline V gene sequence: CDR1 MNHNS, CDR2 SASEGT. This CDR3 region has 16 residues. Study results and limitations: When twins shared out-of-frame alpha sequences, those sequences had excess low generation probability. Abundant beta clonotypes from cord blood had fewer insertions, unlike memory repertoires, which showed none. Models, which agreed with sharing between unrelated individuals, nonetheless underestimated the out-of-frame TCR alpha sharing seen in monozygotic twins.

cDNA carried unique molecular identifiers, and a universal primer site was added by template switching. TCRdb processed the 5' RACE reads anew with MiXCR; each CDR3 protein has one entry. The sample records approximately 1.8 million distinct CDR3 sequences, less than 40% being singletons. The TCR sequence derives from a newborn girl in good health. Sequencing was carried out using cord blood. The chain recombines TRBV6-1 with TRBJ1-1, with 10 positions matching TRBD1. CDR3: CASSEGRTGGDTEAFF. CDR3 DNA sequence: TGTGCCAGCAGTGAAGGAAGGACAGGGGGAGACACTGAAGCTTTCTTT.